The 5 T cell receptor beta chains below come from one sample, sequenced in a study of T cell repertoires in cytomegalovirus infection. MiXCR, run by TCRdb on the reads, gives a single entry per CDR3 protein. The profile shows roughly 630,000 distinct CDR3 sequences, 24% of them singletons. The sample taken for sequencing was CD8+ T cells from PBMCs. These TCRs come from a human donor in good health (CMV status not recorded). Some clones in this sample may be carry-over from other donors' samples.

Worth noting for this clonotype: This may stem from a read error, because a much larger clone lies one nucleotide away. The J gene is TRBJ2-1, the V gene TRBV10-3; no firm D call. Between the trimmed V and J ends, which lost 4 bases and 4 bases, there was a span of 14 bases. The germline CDR1 and CDR2 sequences are ENHRY and SYGVKD. This CDR3 is built from 15 residues. The CDR3 DNA reads as TGTGCCATCAGTGTGGGAAAGGACCCATACAATGAGCAGTTCTTC. Protein sequence: CAISVGKDPYNEQFF.

In regard to this clonotype: An end of the junction differs from the germline gene, which may be a read error. The gene calls are TRBV7-9 and TRBJ1-6, with a weak D call TRBD1 (6 bases). The length of the CDR3 is 14 residues. Looked up from germline, CDR1 is SEHNR and CDR2 is FQNEAQ (reference sequence). CDR3: CVSSLDSYNSPLHF. In DNA form, the CDR3 reads TGTGTCAGCAGCTTGGACAGTTATAATTCACCCCTCCACTTT.

Only one count was recorded for this clonotype. The V call is TRBV23-1, the J call TRBJ2-7, with D possibly matching TRBD1 (5 bases). TRBV23-1 is an ORF, and what it does is uncertain. The CDR3 consists of 15 residues. V was trimmed by 3 bases and J by 3 bases, leaving 15 bases between them. As DNA, the CDR3 is TGCGCCAGCAGTCATAGGGGTTGGATATTCTACGAGCAGTACGTC. Protein product: CASSHRGWIFYEQYV.

The V call is TRBV6-1, the J call TRBJ2-1, with D possibly being TRBD2 (5 bases). With 2 bases removed from V and 14 bases from J, the gap between germline ends came to 19 bases. Germline V gene data show CDR1 as MNHNS and CDR2 as SASEGT. The CDR3 loop spans 14 amino acids. CDR3 sequence reads: CASSEHGLRREKFF. DNA for the CDR3: TGTGCCAGCAGTGAACATGGTCTTCGACGGGAAAAGTTCTTC.

The chain is built from TRBV20-1 and TRBJ2-1; 7 nucleotides align to TRBD2. The CDR3 covers 12 residues. V shed 5 bases, J shed 8 bases, and the junction held 6 bases outside the gene matches. Germline CDR1 DFQATT, CDR2 SNEGSKA (reference sequence). This CDR3 reads CSAGGGGDEQFF. The CDR3 DNA is TGCAGTGCTGGTGGGGGGGGGGATGAGCAGTTCTTC.